Below are 24 T cell receptor beta chains sequenced from a single sample in a study of control samples from healthy donors and cancer patients. Using immunoSEQ multiplex PCR, the repertoire was profiled, and TCRdb retains in-frame clones only, with some absent. The sample records about 21,000 clones, approximately 81% being singletons. Sequences were obtained from PBMCs. Receptors originate from a man aged 55-75 years with colorectal cancer.

The chain joins TRBV5-4 to TRBJ1-4, with no clear D. Trimming left V 4 bases short and J 7 bases short, with 17 bases between. From germline, CDR1 is SGHNT and CDR2 YYREEE (reference sequence). The CDR3 length is 15 residues. The CDR3 reads CASSPTGFGGEKLFF. CDR3 nucleotides: TGTGCCAGCAGCCCCACGGGGTTTGGAGGTGAAAAACTGTTTTTT.

J is TRBJ1-5 and V is TRBV6-1; 9 bases line up with TRBD1. V was pared by 6 bases and J by 7 bases, with 10 bases of the junction left unmatched. The length of the CDR3 is 15 residues. Germline CDR1 and CDR2: MNHNS and SASEGT. CDR3 in DNA: TGTGCCAGCAGCACGACCGGGACAGGGCCCCAGCCCCAGCATTTT. This translates into CASSTTGTGPQPQHF.

CDR3 amino acids: CARSLATSGGHTGELFF. In nucleotides, the CDR3 is TGTGCCAGAAGCTTAGCAACTAGCGGGGGCCACACCGGGGAGCTGTTTTTT. The chain recombines TRBV7-5 with TRBJ2-2; the D segment call TRBD2 is taken from the table without a DNA check. TRBV7-5 has pseudogene status. The CDR3 consists of 17 residues.

The genes are TRBV5-1 and TRBJ1-2; D is unclear. The CDR3 is 19 amino acids. The V end lost 0 bases, the J end lost 4 bases, and 25 bases lay between the germline ends. Germline V gives CDR1 SGHRS, CDR2 YFSETQ. The CDR3 region is CASSLGKMAGGANSYGYTF. CDR3 bases: TGCGCCAGCAGCTTGGGAAAGATGGCCGGAGGCGCAAACAGCTATGGCTACACCTTC.

The chain joins TRBV2 to TRBJ1-1; D is ambiguous. CDR1 is SNHLY and CDR2 is FYNNEI in the germline V gene. With 3 bases removed from V and 4 bases from J, the gap between germline ends came to 6 bases. The CDR3 consists of 12 residues. CDR3 coding DNA: TGTGCCAGCAGTGACTTGGGCACTGAAGCTTTCTTT. As protein: CASSDLGTEAFF.

V gene TRBV6-5 combines with J gene TRBJ2-3; tentatively, D is TRBD1 or TRBD2 (6 bases each). The CDR3 spans 15 residues. Germline CDR1 and CDR2: MNHEY and SVGAGI. The V gene lost 6 bases and the J gene lost 0 bases, with 13 bases spanning the gap. The CDR3 spells CASRSTGTSTDTQYF. The CDR3, as DNA: TGTGCCAGCAGGTCTACAGGGACTAGCACAGATACGCAGTATTTT.

This clone was recorded only once. The V call is TRBV19, the J call TRBJ1-4; weak D call: TRBD1 (5 bases). This CDR3 is built from 14 residues. The germline V and J ends were trimmed by 6 bases and 3 bases, with 11 bases remaining between them. In germline, CDR1 is LNHDA, CDR2 SQIVND (reference sequence). Written as DNA, the CDR3 is TGTGCCAGTAGGGGAAGGGGAGCTAATGAAAAACTGTTTTTT. It specifies CASRGRGANEKLFF.

This sequence joins TRBV2 and TRBJ1-4, with D perhaps matching TRBD1 (5 bases). The V gene lost 5 bases and the J gene lost 5 bases, with 12 bases spanning the gap. CDR3 length equals 14 residues. Looked up from germline, CDR1 is SNHLY and CDR2 is FYNNEI. The CDR3 protein is CASSIGTTNEKLFF. DNA for the CDR3: TGTGCCAGCAGTATTGGGACTACAAATGAAAAACTGTTTTTT. The full variable domain, with the rest looked up from reference TRBV2 and TRBJ1-4, is EPEVTQTPSHQVTQMGQEVILRCVPISNHLYFYWYRQILGQKVEFLVSFYNNEISEKSEIFDDQFSVERPDGSNFTLKIRSTKLEDSAMYFCASSIGTTNEKLFFGSGTQLSVL.

This clone has a single count. The genes are TRBV5-4 and TRBJ1-4; TRBD1 agrees at 12 bases. This CDR3 is 15 amino acids long. Germline V gene lookup returns CDR1 SGHNT and CDR2 YYREEE (reference sequence). J lost 8 bases, V lost 4 bases, and 6 bases had no gene match. The chain's CDR3 is CASSRTGTGGEKLFF. Here the CDR3 DNA reads TGTGCCAGCAGCCGTACCGGGACAGGGGGCGAAAAACTGTTTTTT.

This chain links TRBV9 with TRBJ1-6; D unresolved. Germline-derived CDR1 and CDR2 are SGDLS and YYNGEE. This CDR3 has 12 amino acids. V was shortened by 2 bases and J by 9 bases, with 6 bases between the two germline ends. The CDR3 spells CASSVFPSPLHF. The CDR3 DNA follows: TGTGCCAGCAGCGTGTTTCCTTCACCCCTCCACTTT.

The chain recombines TRBV30 with TRBJ1-1, with D tentatively TRBD1 (6 bases). This CDR3 is 13 amino acids long. Germline V gene data show CDR1 as GTSNPN and CDR2 as SVGIG (reference sequence). CDR3 protein: CAIAGTPNTEAFF. The DNA for the CDR3 is TGTGCGATTGCCGGGACACCTAACACTGAAGCTTTCTTT.

The gene calls are TRBV6-5 and TRBJ1-1; possible D gene TRBD1, 6 bases. CDR3 length: 13 residues. CDR1 is MNHEY, CDR2 SVGAGI, per germline. The CDR3 region has the DNA TGTGCGCTGGCCGGGACAATGAACACTGAAGCTTTCTTT. It codes for CALAGTMNTEAFF.

This chain uses TRBV12-3 or TRBV12-4 with TRBJ1-1; D is perhaps TRBD1 (6 bases). The germline V and J ends were trimmed by 8 bases and 3 bases, with 13 bases remaining between them. The length of the CDR3 is 13 residues. As DNA, the CDR3 is TGTGCCAGCCCCCCAGGGGATGACACTGAAGCTTTCTTT. This gives the protein CASPPGDDTEAFF.

The chain carries TRBV6-5 and TRBJ2-7; maybe TRBD1 (5 bases). The CDR3 covers 14 residues. CDR1 is MNHEY, CDR2 SVGAGI, per germline. Trimming stripped 6 bases from V and 0 bases from J, with 12 bases between. The CDR3 loop is CASRLTAPSYEQYV. In nucleotides, the CDR3 is TGTGCCAGCAGGTTGACAGCACCCTCCTACGAGCAGTACGTC.

The chain combines TRBV3-1 (or the pseudogene TRBV3-2) with TRBJ1-1, with D maybe TRBD1 (5 bases). V lost 2 bases and J lost 7, with 14 bases in between. The CDR3 totals 14 residues. Germline CDR1 reads LGHDT; CDR2 reads YNNKEL (reference sequence). The CDR3 is CASSQRQGGGEAFF. DNA of the CDR3: TGTGCCAGCAGCCAAAGGCAGGGAGGCGGTGAAGCTTTCTTT.

This clone was recorded a few times. This sequence joins TRBV3-1 (or the pseudogene TRBV3-2) and TRBJ2-7; D not certain. Trimming left V 3 bases short and J 3 bases short, with 12 bases between. The CDR3 is 14 amino acids. Germline CDR1 reads LGHDT; CDR2 reads YNNKEL (reference sequence). DNA of the CDR3: TGTGCCAGCAGCCAGCGAGCACACAACTACGAGCAGTACGTC. This encodes CASSQRAHNYEQYV.

This rearrangement joins TRBV4-1 to TRBJ2-3; TRBD1 matches at 8 bases. The CDR3 has 18 residues. V lost 2 bases to trimming and J lost 2 bases; unmatched junction nucleotides: 12. Germline CDR1 reads MGHRA; CDR2 reads YSYEKL. The CDR3 coding sequence is TGCGCCAGCAGCCAAATCATTCAGGGGGCGTTGTACACAGATACGCAGTATTTT. Translating it yields CASSQIIQGALYTDTQYF.

The CDR3 here is CASSPGTGIPAEAFF. The CDR3 nucleotides are TGTGCCAGCAGTCCAGGAACAGGGATACCGGCTGAAGCTTTCTTT. The chain links TRBV6-5 to TRBJ1-1, with D tentatively TRBD1 (6 bases). Germline lookup yields CDR1 MNHEY and CDR2 SVGAGI. V was clipped by 5 bases and J by 6 bases, with 19 bases between them. This CDR3 has 15 amino acids.

V gene TRBV5-3 combines with J gene TRBJ2-1; 12 nucleotides align to TRBD1. TRBV5-3 is an ORF; its function is uncertain. Trimming took 4 bases from V and 7 from J; bases not matched to a gene: 6. This CDR3 spans 15 amino acids. CDR3 coding DNA: TGTGCCAGAAGCCCGGGACAGGGGGCGCGTAATGAGCAGTTCTTC. Amino acid sequence: CARSPGQGARNEQFF.

The gene calls are TRBV7-2 and TRBJ2-1; D perhaps matches TRBD2 (7 bases). V lost 2 bases and J lost 5, with 13 bases in between. Germline loops: CDR1 SGHTA, CDR2 FQGNSA. CDR3 length: 15 amino acids. The CDR3 DNA reads TGTGCCAGCAGCTTAATCGGGGGGCCTGACAATGAGCAGTTCTTC. Encoded protein: CASSLIGGPDNEQFF.

There are a few counts of this clone. This chain connects TRBV3-1 (or the pseudogene TRBV3-2) to TRBJ2-5; the D is unclear. The CDR3 contains 13 residues. The V end lost 5 bases, the J end lost 1 base, and 8 bases lay between the germline ends. Germline V lookup: CDR1 LGHDT, CDR2 YNNKEL (reference sequence). The CDR3 bases are TGTGCCAGCAGCGTGGAAGCCCAAGAGACCCAGTACTTC. Its translation is CASSVEAQETQYF.

The chain recombines TRBV27 with TRBJ1-6; D call uncertain. Germline CDR1 and CDR2: MNHEY and SMNVEV (reference sequence). This CDR3 region has 13 residues. V gave up 5 bases and J gave up 11 bases, with 13 bases separating them. The DNA for the CDR3 is TGTGCCAGCAGTGAGGTGGGAGTGCCACCCCTCCACTTT. Translation gives CASSEVGVPPLHF.

This clone was detected only once. V usage is TRBV7-9 and J usage is TRBJ1-2; D may be TRBD1 (6 bases). CDR1 and CDR2 (germline): SEHNR, FQNEAQ (reference sequence). The length of the CDR3 is 14 residues. Trimming stripped 1 base from V and 5 bases from J, with 11 bases between. DNA for the CDR3: TGTGCCAGCAGCTTAGGTGACAGGCATTATGGCTACACCTTC. Translation: CASSLGDRHYGYTF.

V usage is TRBV30 and J usage is TRBJ1-2; the match to TRBD1 covers 11 bases. The V segment lost 2 bases and the J segment 4 bases; nucleotides outside the gene matches: 6. CDR1 is GTSNPN and CDR2 is SVGIG in the germline V gene (reference sequence). The CDR3 extends over 15 amino acids. DNA for the CDR3: TGTGCCTGGAGTCGTAGGACAGGGGGCTTCTATGGCTACACCTTC. Protein sequence: CAWSRRTGGFYGYTF.